Listed below are T cell receptor beta chains from one sample, sequenced in a study of cytomegalovirus exposure and HLA in healthy donors. Using immunoSEQ multiplex PCR, the repertoire was profiled, and TCRdb retains in-frame clones only, with some absent. Of around 190,000 clones in the sample, approximately 82% were seen once. Sequenced sample: PBMCs. Every receptor here comes from a girl under 10 years old in good health and CMV-seropositive. Each CDR3 is given with its conserved first and last residue. A D gene is named only where the DNA matches it firmly. Size is omitted from some rows. Given values are once, few, many or a class for expanded clones.

D	size	V	J	DNA	CDR3
NA	few	TRBV6-1	TRBJ2-7	TGTGCCAGCAGTGAAGAGGGGACACGATCCTACGAGCAGTACTTC	CASSEEGTRSYEQYF
NA	NA	TRBV28	TRBJ1-2	TGTGCCAGCACGAGGGCAAACTATGGCTACACCTTC	CASTRANYGYTF
NA	NA	TRBV6-6	TRBJ1-1	TGTGCCAGCAGTTACTCGGGAGGCACTGAAGCTTTCTTT	CASSYSGGTEAFF
NA	NA	TRBV25-1	TRBJ1-1	TGTGCCAGCAGTGATAGGGGGATAGGGACTGAAGCTTTCTTT	CASSDRGIGTEAFF
TRBD1	NA	TRBV6-6	TRBJ1-1	TGTGCCAGCAGTTGGCCGGGACAGGGGCCTGAAGCTTTCTTT	CASSWPGQGPEAFF
NA	NA	TRBV10-3	TRBJ1-5	TGTGCCATCAAGGGGGGGGAAAATCAGCCCCAGCATTTT	CAIKGGENQPQHF
NA	NA	TRBV6-1	TRBJ2-7	TGTGCCAGCAGTGACTGGGGCCGCTCCTACGAGCAGTACTTC	CASSDWGRSYEQYF
TRBD1	NA	TRBV7-6	TRBJ2-2	TGTGCCAGCAGCTCCTATGGAGGGACAGGGACCGGGGAGCTGTTTTTT	CASSSYGGTGTGELFF
NA	NA	TRBV13	TRBJ1-1	TGTGCCAGCAGCTCAGAGGCGGGCGCCACTGAAGCTTTCTTT	CASSSEAGATEAFF
NA	NA	TRBV20-1	TRBJ1-1	TGCAGTGCCGCCCTACCTGAAGCTTTCTTT	CSAALPEAFF
NA	NA	TRBV11-3	TRBJ2-1	TGTGCCTCCGCAATTCATACTACTTACAATGAGCAGTTCTTC	CASAIHTTYNEQFF
TRBD1	NA	TRBV6-5	TRBJ1-2	TGTGCCAGCAGCCGGGACAGCCTAAACTATGGCTACACCTTC	CASSRDSLNYGYTF
TRBD2	NA	TRBV19	TRBJ2-7	TGTGCCAGTAGTACAAGCGGGACCAACGAGCAGTACTTC	CASSTSGTNEQYF
TRBD1	NA	TRBV15	TRBJ1-2	TGTGCCACCAGCCCCCTCCGGGGACAGACCTATGGCTACACCTTC	CATSPLRGQTYGYTF
NA	NA	TRBV7-8	TRBJ2-7	TGTGCCAGCAGCTTCGATCAAGACAGTACCTACGAGCAGTACTTC	CASSFDQDSTYEQYF
TRBD2	NA	TRBV11-3	TRBJ2-1	TGTGCCAGCAGCTTATTGCTCACTAGCGGGAGTTACAATGAGCAGTTCTTC	CASSLLLTSGSYNEQFF
TRBD1	NA	TRBV7-3	TRBJ2-1	TGTGCCAGCACCCAACAACCGCAGGGGGCTGAGCAGTTCTTC	CASTQQPQGAEQFF
NA	once	TRBV5-6	TRBJ1-6	TGTGCCAGCAGCTTTGATGAGCGACTTAATTCACCCCTCCACTTT	CASSFDERLNSPLHF
NA	NA	TRBV30	TRBJ1-1	TGTGCCTGGAACCTAGGAAACACTGAAGCTTTCTTT	CAWNLGNTEAFF
TRBD1	NA	TRBV6-5	TRBJ1-3	TGTGCCAGCAGTTACCAAGGACAGGGGGCTGTAAACACCATATATTTT	CASSYQGQGAVNTIYF
NA	NA	TRBV15	TRBJ2-1	TGTGCCACCAGCATTAGATCGAGCTCCTACAATGAGCAGTTCTTC	CATSIRSSSYNEQFF
NA	NA	TRBV29-1	TRBJ2-1	TGCAGCGTTGATCCCACCGCGGCCAATGAGCAGTTCTTC	CSVDPTAANEQFF
NA	NA	TRBV5-1	TRBJ2-3	TGCGCCAGCAGCTCAGTTAGCGGAGCAGAGGATACGCAGTATTTT	CASSSVSGAEDTQYF
TRBD1	NA	TRBV9	TRBJ1-3	TGTGCCAGCAGCCTCCAGGGGGCTGCTGGAAACACCATATATTTT	CASSLQGAAGNTIYF
TRBD1	NA	TRBV5-1	TRBJ2-5	TGCGCCAGCAGCAAGACAGGGTCGAGTGGCCAAGAGACCCAGTACTTC	CASSKTGSSGQETQYF
NA	NA	TRBV25-1	TRBJ2-7	TGTGCCAGCAGTGAATCCACAGGGCCCTACGAGCAGTACTTC	CASSESTGPYEQYF
TRBD1	NA	TRBV5-1	TRBJ2-3	TGCGCCAGCAGCTTGGAGGGGGCTGGTGATACGCAGTATTTT	CASSLEGAGDTQYF